This TCR beta chain stems from a study of OX40 agonist ivuxolimab in advanced cancers. Across the study: Enrolled patients in dose escalation had cancers that were hepatocellular carcinoma, melanoma, renal cell or head and neck cancer.

V dropped 3 bases and J dropped 2; count of bases not matched to a gene: 3. The CDR3 sequence is 14 residues long. Per the germline V gene, CDR1 is SEHNR and CDR2 is FQNEAQ (reference sequence). The method was immunoSEQ multiplex PCR; TCRdb's version includes in-frame clones alone and lacks a portion of them. The data contain tens of thousands of clones, 85% of them singletons. Study-wide findings and caveats: The study observed clonal expansion of CD4+ and CD8+ blood T cells by week 6 at 0.1 to 3.0 mg/kg. Expanded clones tended on average to be more numerous among CD8+ T cells than CD4+.

Comments on this clone: The antigen is unknown.

Source: CD4+ or CD8+ T cells sorted from blood, taken in a trial of the OX40 agonist ivuxolimab. The chain recombines TRBV7-9 with TRBJ1-1, with TRBD1 identical over 7 bases. The receptor was isolated from an adult with an advanced solid tumor such as melanoma, head and neck, liver or kidney cancer. The CDR3, as DNA: TGTGCCAGCAGCTTTCAGGGGGGAAACACTGAAGCTTTCTTT. This sequence encodes CASSFQGGNTEAFF.